This is a list of T cell receptor beta chains from one sample in a study of cytomegalovirus exposure and HLA in healthy donors. This table comes from immunoSEQ multiplex PCR, and its TCRdb copy is limited to in-frame clones, with some not included. The table includes roughly 300,000 clones, about nine tenths detected once. The sample comprised PBMCs. All receptors derive from a man aged 40-55 years in good health and CMV-seropositive. Both conserved end residues are part of each CDR3. A D gene is named only where the DNA matches it firmly. Size is stated for part of the rows, as once, few or many counts, or as a class when the clone is expanded.

D gene: -
clone size: -
V gene: TRBV27
J gene: TRBJ2-1
CDR3 protein: CASSPLASSYNEQFF
CDR3 DNA: TGTGCCAGCAGTCCCCTAGCGAGCTCCTACAATGAGCAGTTCTTC

D gene: TRBD2
clone size: -
V gene: TRBV30
J gene: TRBJ2-3
CDR3 protein: CAWTPGLAGVVDTQYF
CDR3 DNA: TGTGCCTGGACCCCAGGACTAGCGGGAGTAGTAGATACGCAGTATTTT

D gene: TRBD1
clone size: -
V gene: TRBV11-2
J gene: TRBJ2-7
CDR3 protein: CASSSRDRTPYEQYF
CDR3 DNA: TGTGCCAGCAGCAGCCGGGACAGGACTCCCTACGAGCAGTACTTC

D gene: -
clone size: -
V gene: TRBV6-4
J gene: TRBJ2-1
CDR3 protein: CASSDLGARLDEQFF
CDR3 DNA: TGTGCCAGCAGTGATTTGGGGGCCCGTTTAGATGAGCAGTTCTTC

D gene: -
clone size: -
V gene: TRBV27
J gene: TRBJ1-2
CDR3 protein: CASSTGLYGYTF
CDR3 DNA: TGTGCCAGCAGTACCGGACTTTATGGCTACACCTTC

D gene: TRBD2
clone size: -
V gene: TRBV5-1
J gene: TRBJ2-3
CDR3 protein: CASSSHSSGRFSDTQYF
CDR3 DNA: TGCGCCAGCAGCTCGCATTCTAGCGGGAGATTCTCAGATACGCAGTATTTT

D gene: -
clone size: -
V gene: TRBV9
J gene: TRBJ1-1
CDR3 protein: CASSPDMNTEAFF
CDR3 DNA: TGTGCCAGCAGCCCGGACATGAACACTGAAGCTTTCTTT

D gene: -
clone size: -
V gene: TRBV2
J gene: TRBJ1-2
CDR3 protein: CASSPTTVANYGYTF
CDR3 DNA: TGTGCCAGCAGCCCTACGACAGTAGCTAACTATGGCTACACCTTC

D gene: TRBD1
clone size: -
V gene: TRBV7-9
J gene: TRBJ1-3
CDR3 protein: CASSGGTEVSGNTIYF
CDR3 DNA: TGTGCCAGCAGCGGGGGGACAGAAGTCTCTGGAAACACCATATATTTT

D gene: TRBD2
clone size: -
V gene: TRBV7-2
J gene: TRBJ2-1
CDR3 protein: CASSQAGGGQRKQFF
CDR3 DNA: TGTGCCAGCAGCCAAGCGGGGGGTGGGCAACGCAAGCAGTTCTTC

D gene: TRBD1
clone size: -
V gene: TRBV20-1
J gene: TRBJ1-2
CDR3 protein: CSASTGDGYTF
CDR3 DNA: TGCAGTGCTAGTACAGGGGATGGCTACACCTTC

D gene: -
clone size: -
V gene: TRBV18
J gene: TRBJ2-5
CDR3 protein: CASSPAPGSGPETQYF
CDR3 DNA: TGTGCCAGCTCACCAGCCCCGGGTTCTGGCCCAGAGACCCAGTACTTC

D gene: -
clone size: -
V gene: TRBV21-1
J gene: TRBJ1-5
CDR3 protein: CASSEQGTQPQHF
CDR3 DNA: TGTGCCAGCAGCGAACAGGGTACTCAGCCCCAGCATTTT

D gene: TRBD1
clone size: -
V gene: TRBV7-9
J gene: TRBJ2-5
CDR3 protein: CASRSTGFETQYF
CDR3 DNA: TGTGCCAGCAGATCGACAGGGTTTGAGACCCAGTACTTC

D gene: -
clone size: -
V gene: TRBV7-2
J gene: TRBJ2-3
CDR3 protein: CASSWDFLRGTDTQYF
CDR3 DNA: TGTGCCAGCAGCTGGGACTTCCTCCGGGGCACAGATACGCAGTATTTT

D gene: TRBD1
clone size: few
V gene: TRBV7-3
J gene: TRBJ2-7
CDR3 protein: CASSLTSTGGYEQYF
CDR3 DNA: TGTGCCAGCAGCTTAACGTCGACAGGGGGCTACGAGCAGTACTTC

D gene: -
clone size: -
V gene: TRBV29-1
J gene: TRBJ2-5
CDR3 protein: CSVERIQETQYF
CDR3 DNA: TGCAGCGTTGAGAGGATCCAAGAGACCCAGTACTTC

D gene: -
clone size: -
V gene: TRBV7-2
J gene: TRBJ2-1
CDR3 protein: CASKMGGGSPGEQFF
CDR3 DNA: TGTGCCAGCAAAATGGGGGGAGGATCCCCTGGTGAGCAGTTCTTC

D gene: TRBD2
clone size: -
V gene: TRBV11-2
J gene: TRBJ2-5
CDR3 protein: CASSIGTSGRETQYF
CDR3 DNA: TGTGCCAGCAGCATAGGGACTAGCGGGAGGGAGACCCAGTACTTC

D gene: TRBD1
clone size: -
V gene: TRBV27
J gene: TRBJ2-2
CDR3 protein: CASSSYLRGTGELFF
CDR3 DNA: TGTGCCAGCAGTTCGTACCTCAGGGGGACCGGGGAGCTGTTTTTT

D gene: TRBD1
clone size: once
V gene: TRBV10-2
J gene: TRBJ2-3
CDR3 protein: CASGGWTGEDTQYF
CDR3 DNA: TGCGCCAGCGGAGGATGGACAGGGGAGGATACGCAGTATTTT

D gene: TRBD2
clone size: -
V gene: TRBV11-2
J gene: TRBJ2-1
CDR3 protein: CASRSGSTNEQFF
CDR3 DNA: TGTGCGAGCCGAAGCGGGAGTACGAATGAGCAGTTCTTC

D gene: TRBD1
clone size: -
V gene: TRBV5-1
J gene: TRBJ2-5
CDR3 protein: CASTGTDYQETQYF
CDR3 DNA: TGCGCCAGCACAGGGACAGATTACCAAGAGACCCAGTACTTC

D gene: TRBD1
clone size: -
V gene: TRBV7-8
J gene: TRBJ2-5
CDR3 protein: CASSQGQQETQYF
CDR3 DNA: TGTGCCAGCAGCCAGGGACAGCAAGAGACCCAGTACTTC

D gene: -
clone size: -
V gene: TRBV10-3
J gene: TRBJ2-7
CDR3 protein: CAISVREPGEQYF
CDR3 DNA: TGTGCCATCAGTGTCCGGGAGCCAGGGGAGCAGTACTTC

D gene: -
clone size: -
V gene: TRBV7-9
J gene: TRBJ2-1
CDR3 protein: CASSLESVAPMFF
CDR3 DNA: TGTGCCAGCAGCTTAGAGTCCGTAGCCCCGATGTTCTTC

D gene: -
clone size: -
V gene: TRBV7-9
J gene: TRBJ1-1
CDR3 protein: CASSLALRNTEAFF
CDR3 DNA: TGTGCCAGCAGCTTAGCGCTGAGGAACACTGAAGCTTTCTTT

D gene: -
clone size: -
V gene: TRBV7-9
J gene: TRBJ1-1
CDR3 protein: CASRPGREAFF
CDR3 DNA: TGTGCCAGCAGACCGGGGAGGGAAGCTTTCTTT

D gene: -
clone size: -
V gene: TRBV14
J gene: TRBJ1-3
CDR3 protein: CASSLGSSGNTIYF
CDR3 DNA: TGTGCCAGCAGCCTCGGGTCATCTGGAAACACCATATATTTT

D gene: -
clone size: -
V gene: TRBV11-2
J gene: TRBJ2-4
CDR3 protein: CASSFRDSKNIQYF
CDR3 DNA: TGTGCCAGCAGCTTCCGGGACTCAAAAAACATTCAGTACTTC

D gene: TRBD1
clone size: -
V gene: TRBV7-3
J gene: TRBJ2-1
CDR3 protein: CASSSNTGTGDEQFF
CDR3 DNA: TGTGCCAGCAGCTCGAATACCGGGACAGGGGATGAGCAGTTCTTC

D gene: -
clone size: -
V gene: TRBV6-6
J gene: TRBJ2-1
CDR3 protein: CASSYSGSYNEQFF
CDR3 DNA: TGTGCCAGCAGTTACTCGGGGAGTTACAATGAGCAGTTCTTC

D gene: -
clone size: -
V gene: TRBV29-1
J gene: TRBJ2-5
CDR3 protein: CSVEESREAQYF
CDR3 DNA: TGCAGCGTTGAAGAGTCAAGAGAGGCCCAGTACTTC

D gene: TRBD1
clone size: -
V gene: TRBV5-1
J gene: TRBJ2-7
CDR3 protein: CASSLQSRGTYEQYF
CDR3 DNA: TGCGCCAGCAGCTTGCAGTCCAGGGGGACCTACGAGCAGTACTTC